These 20 T cell receptor beta chains were all obtained from the same sample, sequenced in a study of T-cell reconstitution after alpha-beta-depleted transplantation in children. For TCRbeta, the library was prepared with unique molecular identifiers. Via MiXCR, TCRdb re-called the PCR reads, giving one row per CDR3 protein. The table has almost 250,000 distinct CDR3 sequences, 20% to 30% seen once. This specimen was PBMCs, taken before TCRalphabeta/CD19-depleted stem cell transplant. Source of these receptors: a girl aged 2 to 10 with Fanconi anemia, due to receive a stem cell transplant.

This chain links TRBV7-6 with TRBJ1-2; D is perhaps TRBD1 (6 bases). Germline V gene sequence: CDR1 SGHVS, CDR2 FNYEAQ. V was trimmed by 1 base and J by 4 bases, leaving 16 bases between them. The length of the CDR3 is 16 residues. CDR3 DNA sequence: TGTGCCAGCAGCTTAGTTCCCAGGGGTAGCGGCTATGGCTACACCTTC. It specifies CASSLVPRGSGYGYTF.

The rearrangement uses TRBV28 and TRBJ2-1; 12 bases are a match to TRBD2. Germline V gene lookup returns CDR1 MDHEN and CDR2 SYDVKM. Unmatched junction bases numbered 4, after V lost 3 bases and J lost 1 base. This CDR3 is built from 17 residues. The CDR3 loop is CASSFGLAGISYNEQFF. The DNA of the CDR3 is TGTGCCAGCAGTTTCGGACTAGCGGGAATTTCCTACAATGAGCAGTTCTTC.

This clonotype was detected ten times or more. The J gene is TRBJ2-5, the V gene TRBV6-6; D not resolved. Trimming shortened V by 2 bases and J by 4 bases, and 2 bases separated the two germline ends. There are 11 residues in the CDR3. The germline V gene encodes CDR1 MNHNY and CDR2 SVGAGI (reference sequence). CDR3 loop: CASSYGETQYF. CDR3 in DNA: TGTGCCAGCAGTTACGGAGAGACCCAGTACTTC.

V gene TRBV20-1 combines with J gene TRBJ2-7; D is undetermined. From germline, CDR1 is DFQATT and CDR2 SNEGSKA (reference sequence). This CDR3 comprises 11 residues. The germline V and J ends were trimmed by 3 bases and 7 bases, with 10 bases remaining between them. CDR3 sequence (DNA): TGCAGTGCTAGGGCCTTTTGGGAGCAGTACTTC. Its translation: CSARAFWEQYF.

This clonotype was found a few times. The gene calls are TRBV18 and TRBJ2-1; D is possibly TRBD1 (5 bases). V lost 1 base to trimming and J lost 4 bases, with 11 bases between them. Looked up from germline, CDR1 is KGHSH and CDR2 is LQKENI. The CDR3 consists of 15 residues. CDR3 nucleotide sequence: TGTGCCAGCTCACCACTGGCAGGGAAGTACAATGAGCAGTTCTTC. It translates to CASSPLAGKYNEQFF. Filled out from reference TRBV18 and TRBJ2-1, the complete variable domain reads NAGVMQNPRHLVRRRGQEARLRCSPMKGHSHVYWYRQLPEEGLKFMVYLQKENIIDESGMPKERFSAEFPKEGPSILRIQQVVRGDSAAYFCASSPLAGKYNEQFFGPGTRLTVL.

This clonotype was counted many times. This chain connects TRBV29-1 to TRBJ2-7; no clear D gene. The V end was cut by 4 bases, the J end by 6 bases, with 10 bases between. Germline values: CDR1 SQVTM, CDR2 ANQGSEA. The CDR3 is made up of 11 amino acids. The CDR3, as DNA: TGCAGCGTTGTCCAGTTGGCCGAGCAGTACTTC. Translation: CSVVQLAEQYF.

This rearrangement joins TRBV20-1 to TRBJ1-1; D gene uncertain. Germline lookup yields CDR1 DFQATT and CDR2 SNEGSKA (reference sequence). CDR3 length: 14 residues. The ends were cut back, 0 bases at V and 5 bases at J, with 13 bases in the middle. The DNA of the CDR3 is TGCAGTGCTAGAGAACAGACTAGATTAACTGAAGCTTTCTTT. Translating it yields CSAREQTRLTEAFF.

The chain couples TRBV25-1 to TRBJ2-3; D remains unclear. Germline V gives CDR1 MGHDK, CDR2 SYGVNS. V lost 5 bases and J 2 bases, leaving 14 bases between the germline ends. This CDR3 spans 15 amino acids. The DNA for the CDR3 is TGTGCCAGCAGTCCCTGGATAACTAACACAGATACGCAGTATTTT. This codes for CASSPWITNTDTQYF.

This chain connects TRBV2 to TRBJ2-1; D is possibly TRBD2 (5 bases). Per the germline V gene, CDR1 is SNHLY and CDR2 is FYNNEI. V was shortened by 5 bases and J by 8 bases, with 10 bases between the two germline ends. This CDR3 region has 12 residues. The DNA of the CDR3 is TGTGCCAGCAGTACTAGATCCCATGAGCAGTTCTTC. Translating it yields CASSTRSHEQFF.

This clonotype showed up many times. The rearrangement joins TRBV30 to TRBJ2-7; TRBD2 agrees at 7 bases. Germline V gene lookup returns CDR1 GTSNPN and CDR2 SVGIG (reference sequence). This CDR3 spans 12 amino acids. V shed 5 bases, J shed 2 bases, and the junction held 3 bases outside the gene matches. In nucleotides, the CDR3 is TGTGCCTGGTTGAGCGGGGCCTACGAGCAGTACTTC. This translates into CAWLSGAYEQYF.

This clonotype was counted only a few times. This sequence joins TRBV7-2 and TRBJ2-7; 8 bases agree with TRBD1. J gave up 6 bases and V 3 bases, and 10 bases lay outside the gene matches. There are 15 residues in the CDR3. The germline V gene encodes CDR1 SGHTA and CDR2 FQGNSA. The CDR3 coding sequence is TGTGCCAGCAGCTTCTCAGGGGGCTATGGTGGCGAGCAGTACTTC. This encodes CASSFSGGYGGEQYF.

This clonotype came up a few times. This CDR3 reads CASRPSGGLGYEQYF. The CDR3 region has the DNA TGTGCCAGCAGACCATCGGGAGGCCTGGGCTACGAGCAGTACTTC. The J gene is TRBJ2-7, the V gene TRBV7-9; 7 positions agree with TRBD2. The CDR3 extends over 15 amino acids. Germline V gene lookup returns CDR1 SEHNR and CDR2 FQNEAQ (reference sequence). V trimming: 6 bases; J trimming: 3 bases; junction bases outside the gene matches: 11.

This clonotype was seen only a few times. CDR3 sequence reads: CSAAGTSGGRHNEQFF. In nucleotides, the CDR3 is TGCAGTGCCGCCGGGACTAGCGGGGGGAGACACAATGAGCAGTTCTTC. The chain is built from TRBV20-1 and TRBJ2-1, with 15 nucleotides matching TRBD2. Germline assignment: CDR1 DFQATT and CDR2 SNEGSKA (reference sequence). The CDR3 extends over 16 amino acids. With 6 bases clipped from V and 5 bases from J, the junction kept 8 bases outside the gene matches.

A few counts support this clonotype. The chain combines TRBV7-9 with TRBJ2-1; 10 bases are a match to TRBD2. Trimming at V came to 3 bases and at J to 6 bases, leaving 5 bases not matched to a gene. The CDR3 loop spans 15 amino acids. Germline values: CDR1 SEHNR, CDR2 FQNEAQ (reference sequence). CDR3: CASSLSGGASNEQFF. The CDR3 DNA follows: TGTGCCAGCAGCTTGAGCGGGGGGGCCTCCAATGAGCAGTTCTTC.

The table lists this clonotype with many counts. This chain joins TRBV12-3 or TRBV12-4 and TRBJ2-3; 9 bases agree with TRBD1. The CDR3 length is 16 residues. Trimming removed 4 bases from V and 1 base from J; junction bases left unmatched: 6. CDR3 loop: CASSWGTGPGTDTQYF. The CDR3 bases are TGTGCCAGCAGTTGGGGGACAGGGCCGGGCACAGATACGCAGTATTTT.

This clonotype was recorded many times. The chain uses TRBV11-2 and TRBJ2-7, with 10 nucleotides matching TRBD1. J lost 3 bases, V lost 5 bases, and 4 bases had no gene match. Germline CDR1 is SGHAT and CDR2 is FQNNGV. This CDR3 is built from 14 residues. The CDR3 nucleotides read TGTGCCAGCAGCCATGGACAGGGGGGCTACGAGCAGTACTTC. Protein product: CASSHGQGGYEQYF.

This clonotype was recorded at least ten times. The chain joins TRBV20-1 to TRBJ1-2; TRBD1 agrees at 12 bases. Germline loops: CDR1 DFQATT, CDR2 SNEGSKA (reference sequence). V dropped 1 base and J dropped 3; count of bases not matched to a gene: 9. The CDR3 length is 17 residues. The CDR3 DNA sequence: TGCAGTGCTAGAGTTAGGGGGGGACAGGGGGCCCACTATGGCTACACCTTC. Protein sequence: CSARVRGGQGAHYGYTF.

CDR3 sequence: CASSESTSGSSRDEQFF. In DNA form, the CDR3 reads TGCGCCAGCAGTGAGTCAACTAGCGGGAGTTCAAGGGATGAGCAGTTCTTC. The rearrangement links TRBV10-1 to TRBJ2-1, with TRBD2 matching 11 bases. V trimming: 0 bases; J trimming: 8 bases; junction bases outside the gene matches: 9. Germline V gives CDR1 WNHNN, CDR2 SYGVQD (reference sequence). The CDR3 covers 17 residues.

This clonotype was detected ten times or more. The chain carries TRBV11-1 and TRBJ2-6, with 11 nucleotides matching TRBD2. V was clipped by 4 bases and J by 2 bases; unmatched bases: 7. The length of the CDR3 is 18 residues. Germline CDR1 and CDR2: SGHAT and FQDESV (reference sequence). As DNA, the CDR3 is TGTGCCAGCAGCTCAATAGCGGGAGGGAGGACTGGGGCCAACGTCCTGACTTTC. Its protein is CASSSIAGGRTGANVLTF.

This clonotype was observed a few times. The gene calls are TRBV9 and TRBJ2-2; 10 nucleotides match TRBD2. CDR1 and CDR2 from the germline V gene are SGDLS and YYNGEE. Losses at the gene ends were 4 bases for V and 5 bases for J; bases not matched to a gene: 8. This CDR3 has 16 residues. DNA of the CDR3: TGTGCCAGCAGCACCAGCGGGGGGGCCGGAACCGGGGAGCTGTTTTTT. Protein: CASSTSGGAGTGELFF.